This note documents a single T cell receptor (beta chain) sequence. The antigen is not known. The data originate from a study of cytomegalovirus exposure and HLA in healthy donors. In the study overall: As an earlier analysis found, about 179 million T cells yielded fewer than 130 million unique TCR beta sequences. HLA-typed donors contributed about 85 million unique TCRs, which were held in an early data release.

This CDR3 region has 15 residues. Trimming cost V 4 bases and J 8 bases; bases outside gene matches: 11. Germline CDR1 is MNHNS and CDR2 is SASEGT. Study observations and caveats: With later analysis, a missense DCLRE1C variant became linked to TCR beta V- and J-gene trimming.

PCR involved 60 Vbeta and 13 Jbeta primers. Original processing methods: The count from a later analysis was tens of millions of unique TCR beta chains, some 9.9 million of them shared. Profiling relied on immunoSEQ multiplex PCR, and the TCRdb table lists in-frame clones only, not all of them. The V and J calls and the clone size are those of that table, but D and trimming were determined from the DNA. This table has 100,000 to 150,000 clones, 73% appearing once. The sequencing input was PBMCs. This receptor was identified in a woman aged 35 to 49 in good health and CMV-seropositive. V and J are TRBV6-1 and TRBJ1-2; 9 nucleotides line up with TRBD1. The CDR3 DNA reads as TGTGCCAGCAGTGGTAGAACAGGGGGCTCGGTCGGCTACACCTTC. Its translation: CASSGRTGGSVGYTF.